The 21 T cell receptor beta chains given below trace back to one sample, sequenced in a study of cytotoxic CD8 clonotypes in ibrutinib-treated CLL. The data were produced by immunoSEQ multiplex PCR, yet TCRdb's version contains in-frame clones alone and is incomplete. This table has 50,000 to 60,000 clones, around four fifths appearing once. The starting material was PBMCs, obtained after 24 months of ibrutinib treatment. The source of these receptors is a human donor with chronic lymphocytic leukemia.

The chain combines TRBV18 with TRBJ1-2; the D is unclear. V was pared by 0 bases and J by 1 base, with 6 bases between. Germline V CDR1 and CDR2: KGHSH, LQKENI. The CDR3 spans 14 residues. The DNA of the CDR3 is TGTGCCAGCTCACCACCGGACGGTAACTATGGCTACACCTTC. It yields the protein CASSPPDGNYGYTF.

The CDR3 nucleotides read TGTGCCAGCAGGCAGGGGTTCTCCTACGAGCAGTACTTC. Translated, it gives CASRQGFSYEQYF. This chain uses TRBV6-5 with TRBJ2-7; weak D call: TRBD1 (6 bases). The length of the CDR3 is 13 residues. V was cut by 6 bases and J by 0 bases, with 9 bases left in between. CDR1 is MNHEY, CDR2 SVGAGI, per germline.

J is TRBJ2-3 and V is TRBV16; 9 bases match TRBD1. The CDR3 extends over 16 amino acids. CDR1 is KGHSY and CDR2 is FQNENV in the germline V gene. V lost 4 bases, J lost 4 bases, and 9 bases stayed unmatched. CDR3 in DNA: TGTGCCAGCAGCCCTCCGGGACAGGGACAGGCAGATACGCAGTATTTT. This translates into CASSPPGQGQADTQYF.

A remark on this clone: The identical CDR3 is also encoded by other nucleotide sequences in the sample. V usage is TRBV6-1 and J usage is TRBJ2-5; D ambiguous. From germline, CDR1 is MNHNS and CDR2 SASEGT. CDR3 size: 13 residues. V lost 4 bases and J lost 2, with 8 bases in between. The CDR3 DNA reads as TGTGCCAGCAGTGGCGGTTCGCAAGAGACCCAGTACTTC. Protein sequence: CASSGGSQETQYF.

This rearrangement joins TRBV5-1 to TRBJ2-5; D is ambiguous. V was clipped by 0 bases and J by 7 bases, with 16 bases between them. CDR1 is SGHRS and CDR2 is YFSETQ in the germline V gene. This CDR3 region has 15 residues. The CDR3 sequence: CASSLEIGIRVTQYF. The CDR3 nucleotides read TGCGCCAGCAGCTTGGAAATAGGGATTCGGGTGACCCAGTACTTC.

The chain uses TRBV6-5 and TRBJ1-4; D is unresolved. V was cut by 5 bases and J by 7 bases, with 14 bases left in between. The V gene's germline CDR1 is MNHEY and CDR2 SVGAGI. The CDR3 runs to 14 residues. The CDR3: CASSPSWTSEKLFF. The DNA for the CDR3 is TGTGCCAGCAGTCCCTCCTGGACCAGTGAAAAACTGTTTTTT.

The genes are TRBV7-2 and TRBJ2-7; 11 bases align to TRBD2. There are 16 residues in the CDR3. Trimming took 1 base from V and 1 from J; bases not matched to a gene: 3. Germline V gene lookup returns CDR1 SGHTA and CDR2 FQGNSA. In DNA, the CDR3 is TGTGCCAGCAGCTTAGGGACTAGCGGGCGGTCCTACGAGCAGTACTTC. Translated: CASSLGTSGRSYEQYF.

This chain connects TRBV15 to TRBJ1-5, with D possibly TRBD1 on 5 matching bases. The CDR3 loop spans 16 amino acids. Per the germline V gene, CDR1 is LNHNV and CDR2 is YYDKDF (reference sequence). V lost 3 bases and J 7 bases, leaving 19 bases between the germline ends. CDR3 loop: CATSSFPRGGGQPQHF. The CDR3 DNA reads as TGTGCCACCAGCAGTTTTCCTCGGGGGGGAGGACAGCCCCAGCATTTT. Variable domain in full (rest from reference TRBV15 and TRBJ1-5): DAMVIQNPRYQVTQFGKPVTLSCSQTLNHNVMYWYQQKSSQAPKLLFHYYDKDFNNEADTPDNFQSRRPNTSFCFLDIRSPGLGDTAMYLCATSSFPRGGGQPQHFGDGTRLSIL.

This clone was recorded only once. The chain carries TRBV10-3 and TRBJ2-3; 7 bases are shared with TRBD2. J gave up 2 bases and V 6 bases, and 5 bases lay outside the gene matches. CDR1 ENHRY and CDR2 SYGVKD come from the germline V gene. The CDR3 is 14 residues long. CDR3 sequence: CAIRRGSDTDTQYF. The CDR3 DNA follows: TGTGCCATCAGGCGCGGGAGCGACACAGATACGCAGTATTTT.

The chain combines TRBV28 with TRBJ1-2, with a possible D match to TRBD1 (5 bases). V was pared by 7 bases and J by 8 bases, with 14 bases between. The V gene's germline CDR1 is MDHEN and CDR2 SYDVKM. CDR3 length equals 12 residues. CDR3 residues: CASTGTARGYTF. CDR3 in DNA: TGTGCCAGCACTGGGACCGCGCGCGGCTACACCTTC.

The chain combines TRBV5-4 with TRBJ2-7, with D perhaps matching TRBD1 (6 bases). V was pared by 4 bases and J by 2 bases, with 16 bases between. The CDR3 is made up of 15 amino acids. The V gene's germline CDR1 is SGHNT and CDR2 YYREEE (reference sequence). The CDR3 sequence is CASSPGGQGTYEQYF. In nucleotides, the CDR3 is TGTGCCAGCAGCCCTGGTGGGCAGGGGACCTACGAGCAGTACTTC. The whole variable domain, filled in from reference TRBV5-4 and TRBJ2-7, reads ETGVTQSPTHLIKTRGQQVTLRCSSQSGHNTVSWYQQALGQGPQFIFQYYREEENGRGNFPPRFSGLQFPNYSSELNVNALELDDSALYLCASSPGGQGTYEQYFGPGTRLTVT.

Remarks on this clone: Other DNA variants within this sample encode the same CDR3. V usage is TRBV19 and J usage is TRBJ2-3; 8 bases align to TRBD2. The V gene end was trimmed by 8 bases and the J gene end by 1 base; junction bases not matched to a gene: 2. Germline V gene lookup returns CDR1 LNHDA and CDR2 SQIVND (reference sequence). This CDR3 has 13 residues. The CDR3: CASGLAGTDTQYF. The CDR3 DNA is TGTGCCAGTGGACTAGCCGGCACAGATACGCAGTATTTT.

The chain couples TRBV19 to TRBJ1-5; a possible D gene is TRBD1 (5 bases). The germline V and J ends were trimmed by 4 bases and 0 bases, with 13 bases remaining between them. The CDR3 is made up of 16 amino acids. Germline V gene data show CDR1 as LNHDA and CDR2 as SQIVND (reference sequence). The CDR3 DNA sequence: TGTGCCAGTAGTACCCTCCGACAGAGTAGCAATCAGCCCCAGCATTTT. This translates into CASSTLRQSSNQPQHF.

The V and J genes are TRBV7-9 and TRBJ1-5, with 7 bases matching TRBD1. In germline, CDR1 is SEHNR, CDR2 FQNEAQ (reference sequence). This CDR3 has 16 amino acids. The J segment lost 2 bases and the V segment lost 0 bases, leaving 4 bases of the junction unmatched. Here the CDR3 reads CASSLASGQGNQPQHF. In DNA, the CDR3 is TGTGCCAGCAGCTTAGCGAGCGGACAGGGCAATCAGCCCCAGCATTTT.

The rearrangement joins TRBV2 to TRBJ2-7, with 7 bases matching TRBD2. The trim removed 6 bases at V and 0 bases at J, leaving 8 bases unmatched. Germline V CDR1 and CDR2: SNHLY, FYNNEI. The length of the CDR3 is 15 residues. The CDR3 sequence: CASRRERRSSYEQYF. CDR3 in DNA: TGTGCCAGCAGGCGGGAGCGCCGAAGCTCCTACGAGCAGTACTTC.

The gene calls are TRBV5-1 and TRBJ2-7; TRBD1 might be the D (7 bases). This CDR3 spans 16 amino acids. Trimming stripped 3 bases from V and 6 bases from J, with 22 bases between. Germline assignment: CDR1 SGHRS and CDR2 YFSETQ. CDR3 amino acids: CASSSGRTGLPAEQYF. For the CDR3, the DNA is TGCGCCAGCAGCTCCGGACGGACAGGACTACCTGCCGAGCAGTACTTC.

This clone was found once. The chain has TRBV4-3 and TRBJ2-5; the match to TRBD2 covers 8 bases. Germline lookup yields CDR1 LGHNA and CDR2 YSLEER. This CDR3 is built from 17 residues. The J segment lost 0 bases and the V segment lost 3 bases, leaving 9 bases of the junction unmatched. This CDR3 reads CASSHSREGLYQETQYF. The CDR3 region has the DNA TGCGCCAGCAGCCACAGCCGGGAGGGGCTGTACCAAGAGACCCAGTACTTC.

V and J are TRBV10-3 and TRBJ2-7; a weak D match, TRBD1 (7 bases). Trimming left V 2 bases short and J 9 bases short, with 17 bases between. CDR1 is ENHRY, CDR2 SYGVKD, per germline. The length of the CDR3 is 14 residues. The CDR3 region is CAISEPRGADRQYF. Here the CDR3 DNA reads TGTGCCATCAGTGAGCCCAGGGGGGCCGACAGGCAGTACTTC.

The chain links TRBV29-1 to TRBJ2-3, with D perhaps matching TRBD1 or TRBD2 (5 bases each). V was trimmed by 4 bases and J by 6 bases, leaving 20 bases between them. From germline, CDR1 is SQVTM and CDR2 ANQGSEA. The CDR3 is 15 amino acids. The CDR3 is CSVGSEGWVGDTQYF. CDR3 nucleotides: TGCAGCGTTGGGAGTGAGGGGTGGGTCGGGGATACGCAGTATTTT.

The chain carries TRBV6-6 and TRBJ2-7; 12 bases map to TRBD2. Germline lookup yields CDR1 MNHNY and CDR2 SVGAGI (reference sequence). The CDR3 consists of 15 residues. Trimming took 4 bases from V and 9 from J; bases not matched to a gene: 10. CDR3 bases: TGTGCCAGCAGTTTTTCCGGGACTAGCGGGCTGGGGCAGTACTTC. Amino acids: CASSFSGTSGLGQYF.

J is TRBJ2-7 and V is TRBV6-5; TRBD2 might be the D (6 bases). CDR3 length: 14 residues. Germline V gene sequence: CDR1 MNHEY, CDR2 SVGAGI. The V end lost 7 bases, the J end lost 6 bases, and 19 bases lay between the germline ends. CDR3 protein: CASTGATSTAEQYF. In nucleotides, the CDR3 is TGTGCCAGCACGGGAGCAACTAGTACCGCCGAGCAGTACTTC.